The rows below give T cell receptor beta chains drawn from one sample of a study of early T cells in non-severe SARS-CoV-2 infection. TCRdb used MiXCR to reprocess the 5' RACE reads, holding one entry per CDR3 protein. This sample yields under 100,000 distinct CDR3 sequences, of which approximately 10% are seen a single time; approximately 5.3% belongs to the top ten. Sequences were obtained from whole blood. These receptors came from an adult who was a healthcare worker with PCR-confirmed SARS-CoV-2 infection or an uninfected control (not recorded which). CDR3s include the opening cysteine and the closing phenylalanine or tryptophan. The order of the fields is D gene, clone size, J gene, V gene, CDR3 protein, CDR3 DNA. The D gene is left open where the match is weak. Some rows have no size entry. The others give once, few or many, or a class for an expanded clone.

>-|many|TRBJ2-5|TRBV29-1
CSALGGGETQYF
TGCAGCGCCCTGGGGGGCGGAGAGACCCAGTACTTC
>TRBD2|few|TRBJ2-2|TRBV28
CASSLFRPGGDLPTGELFF
TGTGCCAGCAGCCTTTTTCGCCCCGGGGGGGATCTACCCACCGGGGAGCTGTTTTTT
>-|few|TRBJ1-1|TRBV28
CASRTRNRNTEAFF
TGTGCCAGCAGGACCCGCAACAGAAACACTGAAGCTTTCTTT
>-|many|TRBJ2-2|TRBV7-7
CASSFGGTGELFF
TGTGCTAGCAGCTTTGGGGGTACCGGGGAGCTGTTTTTT
>TRBD2|few|TRBJ2-3|TRBV12-3/TRBV12-4
CASNLAGATDTQYF
TGTGCCAGCAACTTAGCGGGAGCCACAGATACGCAGTATTTT
>TRBD1|many|TRBJ2-5|TRBV7-6
CASSPRWGTGYETQYF
TGTGCCAGCAGCCCCCGGTGGGGGACAGGGTACGAGACCCAGTACTTC
>TRBD1|few|TRBJ1-1|TRBV7-2
CASSPRQGQPNTEAFF
TGTGCCAGCAGCCCAAGACAGGGGCAACCGAACACTGAAGCTTTCTTT
>TRBD1|-|TRBJ2-7|TRBV4-1
CASSLRPGQGYEQYF
TGCGCCAGCAGCCTCCGTCCGGGACAGGGTTACGAGCAGTACTTC
>-|-|TRBJ2-3|TRBV5-4
CASSFAVTRGTDTQYF
TGTGCCAGCAGCTTCGCGGTAACCCGGGGGACAGATACGCAGTATTTT
>-|few|TRBJ1-1|TRBV6-5
CASSYGTPNTEAFF
TGTGCCAGCAGTTACGGGACACCGAACACTGAAGCTTTCTTT
>-|-|TRBJ2-7|TRBV20-1
CSAGGLLSYEQYF
TGCAGTGCCGGGGGACTTCTTTCCTACGAGCAGTACTTC
>-|many|TRBJ1-1|TRBV18
CASSPLGQNTEAFF
TGTGCCAGCTCACCTTTGGGACAGAACACTGAAGCTTTCTTT
>TRBD2|many|TRBJ2-1|TRBV7-2
CASSSILTSGRRNEQFF
TGTGCCAGCAGCTCCATTTTAACTAGCGGGAGGAGGAATGAGCAGTTCTTC
>-|many|TRBJ2-7|TRBV29-1
CSVESSEGEQYF
TGCAGCGTTGAAAGTTCGGAGGGTGAGCAGTACTTC
>-|-|TRBJ2-1|TRBV9
CASRVLRDRPRTYNEQFF
TGTGCCAGCAGAGTTTTGCGGGATCGCCCGAGAACATACAATGAGCAGTTCTTC
>TRBD2|-|TRBJ2-6|TRBV11-2
CASSLLLAGAGFSGANVLTF
TGTGCCAGCAGCTTACTTCTAGCGGGAGCGGGATTCTCTGGGGCCAACGTCCTGACTTTC
>-|many|TRBJ2-5|TRBV11-2
CASSLRQAFQETQYF
TGTGCCAGCAGCTTACGACAGGCCTTCCAAGAGACCCAGTACTTC